This TCR beta chain came from a study of breast tumors, draining lymph nodes, adjacent tissues. Points from the study as a whole: Compared with lymph nodes, tumors were less diverse; compared with nontumor tissue, more.

TCRdb called the multiplex PCR reads again in MiXCR, with one record for every CDR3 protein. This table holds 150,000 to 200,000 distinct CDR3 sequences, about 30% found once. Axillary draining lymph nodes of breast cancer patients supplied the node samples. There are many counts of this clonotype. Its cognate antigen is unknown. A junction boundary mismatches the germline segment, possibly from a read error. This receptor was taken from a female donor with breast cancer. Some clones in this sample may be carry-over from other donors' samples. The sample comprised axillary lymph node tissue.

CDR3 region: CASSRYRDPSSYNEQFF. The CDR3 DNA reads TGTGCTAGCAGCCGTTACAGAGACCCCAGCTCCTACAATGAGCAGTTCTTC. The V gene is TRBV7-7, the J gene TRBJ2-1; D is unresolved. This CDR3 contains 17 residues. Germline loops: CDR1 SSHAT, CDR2 FNYEAQ (reference sequence).